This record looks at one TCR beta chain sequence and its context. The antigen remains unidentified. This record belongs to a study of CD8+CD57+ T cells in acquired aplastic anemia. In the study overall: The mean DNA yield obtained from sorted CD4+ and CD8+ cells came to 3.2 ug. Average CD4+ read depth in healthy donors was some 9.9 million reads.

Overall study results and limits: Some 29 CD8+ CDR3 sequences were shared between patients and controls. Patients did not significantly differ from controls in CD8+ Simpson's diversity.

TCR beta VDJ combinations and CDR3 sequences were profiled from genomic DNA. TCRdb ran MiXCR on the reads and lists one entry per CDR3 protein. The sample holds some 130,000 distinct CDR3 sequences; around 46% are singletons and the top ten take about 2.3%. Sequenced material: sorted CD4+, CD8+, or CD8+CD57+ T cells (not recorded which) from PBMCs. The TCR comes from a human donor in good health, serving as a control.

CDR3 sequence: CASSMDATGRGDEQYF. The CDR3, as DNA: TGTGCCAGTAGTATGGATGCGACAGGGCGAGGCGACGAGCAGTACTTC. The rearrangement links TRBV19 to TRBJ2-7, with TRBD1 matching over 7 bases. The CDR3 spans 16 residues. The V gene end was trimmed by 3 bases and the J gene end by 5 bases; junction bases not matched to a gene: 13. The germline CDR1 and CDR2 sequences are LNHDA and SQIVND (reference sequence).